The rows below give T cell receptor beta chains drawn from one sample of a study of CD8+CD57+ T cells in acquired aplastic anemia. TCRdb recomputed calls from the reads with MiXCR, one row per CDR3 protein. The data hold hundreds of thousands of distinct CDR3 sequences, with about two thirds observed a single time. Sequencing was carried out using sorted CD4+, CD8+, or CD8+CD57+ T cells (not recorded which) from PBMCs. The source of these receptors is a human donor in good health, serving as a control. The CDR3 runs from the conserved cysteine through the conserved F or W. D genes are given only for firm matches. Rows give clone size only sometimes, using once, few, many, or a class for an expanded clone.

TRBV7-2,TRBJ1-6,.,.,CASSSNGYEQYFGHF,.
TRBV4-3,TRBJ1-1,few,TRBD1,CASSQGQGQSEAFF,TGCGCCAGCAGCCAAGGGCAGGGACAGTCTGAAGCTTTCTTT
TRBV6-5,TRBJ1-2,.,.,CASSYQGAYGYTF,TGTGCCAGCAGTTACCAAGGGGCCTATGGCTACACCTTC
TRBV12-3/TRBV12-4,TRBJ1-2,.,.,CASSLRGAGDGYTGYTF,TGTGCCAGCAGTTTACGGGGGGCCGGGGATGGCTACACTGGCTACACCTTC
TRBV20-1,TRBJ1-1,.,.,CSASPPTGAKAFF,TGCAGTGCTAGCCCTCCGACAGGCGCCAAAGCTTTCTTT
TRBV4-1,TRBJ2-2,many,TRBD2,CASSHPQPGGGRPLFF,TGCGCCAGCAGCCATCCTCAACCGGGGGGCGGGAGGCCGCTGTTTTTT
TRBV24-1,TRBJ2-2,.,.,CATSDGGLGQPRHFGDGFF,.
TRBV7-8,TRBJ1-6,.,.,CASSFSCNSPLHF,TGTGCCAGCAGCTTTAGCTGTAATTCACCCCTCCACTTT
TRBV12-3/TRBV12-4,TRBJ1-6,many,.,CASSLGRENSPLHF,TGTGCCAGCAGTTTAGGGCGGGAGAATTCACCCCTCCACTTT
TRBV7-9,TRBJ2-7,.,.,CASSGPSSSYEQYF,TGTGCCAGCAGCGGTCCTAGCAGCTCCTACGAGCAGTACTTC
TRBV19,TRBJ1-2,.,.,CASSLDRLSGYTF,TGTGCCAGTAGTCTTGACAGGTTAAGCGGCTACACCTTC
TRBV9,TRBJ2-7,.,.,CASSVGAGQPQQQYF,TGTGCCAGCAGCGTAGGGGCGGGGCAGCCCCAGCAGCAGTACTTC
TRBV6-2/TRBV6-3,TRBJ1-6,once,TRBD1,CASTLGQASSYNSPLHF,TGTGCCAGCACCCTCGGACAGGCATCCTCCTATAATTCACCCCTCCACTTT